This T cell receptor beta chain was profiled in a study of T-cell memory formation after mild COVID-19 (dated by TCRdb to about 2021). Background on the whole study: TCR sequence clusters from the two donors were largely donor specific. Longitudinal TCRalpha and TCRbeta repertoire sequencing tracked T-cell clones expanding and contracting after mild COVID-19 in two donors. Two young, previously healthy adult volunteers, one female and one male, were included in the cohort.

What the authors observed across the whole study: SARS-CoV-2 specificity was not confirmed for the second-wave clones peaking on day 37. The detection of some responding clones in pre-infection memory suggests that pre-existing cross-reactive memory T cells joined the SARS-CoV-2 response. Contracting CD4+ clones appeared mostly in the CM and EM memory subsets, whereas CD8+ clones were enriched in EMRA. Balanced CD4/CD8 phenotypes were observed for clones contracting from day 15 to 85, whereas a bias towards CD4+ was observed for a second wave of clones expanding from day 15 to 37. Only two mild cases were covered by the study, and larger cohorts that include severe cases with pre-infection samples were considered necessary.

This clonotype was recorded a few times. This receptor's antigen is unknown. Base-call qualities are not available, and no considerably larger clone is one nucleotide away. Ficoll-Paque density gradient centrifugation was used to isolate PBMCs. Reading from cysteine to phenylalanine, the CDR3 counts 13 amino acids. The DNA shown is the 39-base CDR3, in frame from base 1. CDR1 and CDR2 are drawn from the germline V gene: KGHSH, LQKENI. V and J are truncated by 1 base and 5 bases respectively, leaving an intervening sequence of 6 bases. Sequenced using an Illumina NovaSeq 6000. TCRalpha and TCRbeta cDNA libraries were constructed by 5'RACE with constant-segment primers, with sample barcodes and unique molecular identifiers being introduced. Trizol reagent was used to extract RNA from every sample. The libraries were amplified in two PCR steps, and the second step added a second sample barcode and Illumina TruSeq adapters. Sequencing of the libraries was done on an Illumina NovaSeq, producing 2 x 150 bp paired-end reads. In the original analysis: Demultiplexing of reads and collapsing into UMI-guided consensus sequences were performed with migec v1.2.7. Using mixcr v2.1.11, the UMI consensuses were aligned to TRA and TRB V and J templates and assembled into clonotypes. Clonotypes were classified as expanded or contracted when called significant by both edgeR and NoisET, with noise models trained on biological replicates. For edgeR calls, the cutoffs were a false discovery rate-adjusted p below 0.01 and a log2 fold-change threshold of 1. As an exploratory analysis of dynamics, max-normalized trajectories of the 1000 most abundant clonotypes were examined with PCA combined with hierarchical clustering. The CD4 or CD8 phenotype of responding clones was assigned using the separately sequenced CD4+ and CD8+ repertoires. Starting from the raw public reads, TCRdb applied fastp trimming at Q25, assembled clones with MiXCR and retained in-frame beta chains. Rows with a matching CDR3 protein are joined into one entry that keeps the most common DNA and genes. TCRdb, not the authors, supplied the V and J calls. The sample yields approximately 150,000 distinct CDR3 sequences; approximately 14% were counted once. Roughly 15% of the sample comes from the top ten.

The clonotype comes from an adult woman who had mild COVID-19 (a few samples of this study predate the infection). The sample titles of this study are shuffled in the database, so cell type and time point are left out; the donor was told from shared clones. Sequenced material: PBMCs or a T cell subset sorted from them (not recorded which). The chain is encoded by TRBV18 joined to TRBJ2-1; the D gene is not confidently resolved. CDR3 sequence: CASSPLGNNEQFF. The DNA sequence follows: TGTGCCAGCTCACCACTAGGGAACAATGAGCAGTTCTTC.